A single sample is the source of the 31 T cell receptor beta chains below, sequenced in a study of T cell responses to AZD1222 COVID-19 vaccine. Measured with immunoSEQ multiplex PCR; TCRdb has only the in-frame clones, and not every one. The sample lists 150,000 to 200,000 clones, roughly 92% occurring once. The specimen was peripheral blood, collected on day 0 of AZD1222 vaccination. The receptors here all came from an adult in good health.

This chain uses TRBV19 with TRBJ1-1; D gene uncertain. With 1 base removed from V and 4 bases from J, the gap between germline ends came to 10 bases. The CDR3 has 14 residues. In germline, CDR1 is LNHDA, CDR2 SQIVND (reference sequence). The CDR3 DNA sequence: TGTGCCAGTAGTATAGGGGTCGTGGGCACTGAAGCTTTCTTT. Amino acid sequence: CASSIGVVGTEAFF. Looking up the rest from reference TRBV19 and TRBJ1-1 gives the full variable domain: DGGITQSPKYLFRKEGQNVTLSCEQNLNHDAMYWYRQDPGQGLRLIYYSQIVNDFQKGDIAEGYSVSREKKESFPLTVTSAQKNPTAFYLCASSIGVVGTEAFFGQGTRLTVV.

The V gene is TRBV5-1, the J gene TRBJ2-7, with 8 bases matching TRBD1. Trimming cost V 4 bases and J 5 bases; bases outside gene matches: 14. The CDR3 runs 16 residues. From germline, CDR1 is SGHRS and CDR2 YFSETQ. The CDR3 coding sequence is TGCGCCAGCAGCACGCAGGGGGCTTCCCCTACAGACGAGCAGTACTTC. Translating it yields CASSTQGASPTDEQYF.

The chain carries TRBV9 and TRBJ2-5; D is undetermined. Trimming shortened V by 0 bases and J by 4 bases, and 13 bases separated the two germline ends. Germline CDR1 reads SGDLS; CDR2 reads YYNGEE. The CDR3 spans 15 residues. CDR3 in amino acids: CASSVDGYTAETQYF. CDR3 nucleotide sequence: TGTGCCAGCAGCGTAGATGGTTATACTGCAGAGACCCAGTACTTC.

CDR3 sequence reads: CASSSDGDYGYTF. The DNA for the CDR3 is TGTGCCAGCAGTAGCGACGGAGACTATGGCTACACCTTC. The chain employs TRBV2 and TRBJ1-2; D is unclear. The CDR3 has 13 residues. CDR1 SNHLY and CDR2 FYNNEI come from the germline V gene. The ends were cut back, 5 bases at V and 3 bases at J, with 10 bases in the middle. The whole variable domain, filled in from reference TRBV2 and TRBJ1-2, reads EPEVTQTPSHQVTQMGQEVILRCVPISNHLYFYWYRQILGQKVEFLVSFYNNEISEKSEIFDDQFSVERPDGSNFTLKIRSTKLEDSAMYFCASSSDGDYGYTFGSGTRLTVV.

J is TRBJ2-5 and V is TRBV5-1; 8 positions match TRBD1. Germline-derived CDR1 and CDR2 are SGHRS and YFSETQ. Unmatched junction bases numbered 2, after V lost 2 bases and J lost 5 bases. The CDR3 has 13 amino acids. In DNA form, the CDR3 reads TGCGCCAGCAGCTTACAGGGGGATGAGACCCAGTACTTC. The encoded protein is CASSLQGDETQYF.

The CDR3 sequence: CASSELRHQPQHF. The DNA of the CDR3 is TGCGCCAGCAGTGAATTAAGGCATCAGCCCCAGCATTTT. V usage is TRBV10-1 and J usage is TRBJ1-5; D is ambiguous. Germline CDR1 is WNHNN and CDR2 is SYGVQD (reference sequence). The CDR3 runs to 13 residues. The germline V and J ends were trimmed by 3 bases and 5 bases, with 8 bases remaining between them.

This clone was detected a few times. The chain recombines TRBV6-2 or TRBV6-3 with TRBJ2-5; TRBD2 matches at 8 bases. The V and J ends lost 4 bases and 4 bases, in that order; junction bases with no gene match: 5. Germline CDR1 is MNHEY and CDR2 is SVGEGT. CDR3 length: 14 residues. CDR3 loop: CASSSAGGRETQYF. The CDR3 DNA follows: TGTGCCAGCAGTTCCGCGGGGGGCCGAGAGACCCAGTACTTC.

The chain uses TRBV9 and TRBJ2-2; TRBD2 aligns across 10 bases. V lost 4 bases and J lost 7; bases outside the gene matches: 10. CDR3 length: 16 amino acids. The germline V gene has CDR1 SGDLS and CDR2 YYNGEE. The DNA for the CDR3 is TGTGCCAGCAGCCCCCGGCTAGCGGGGGTTGGCGGGGAGCTGTTTTTT. It yields the protein CASSPRLAGVGGELFF. Drawing the rest from reference TRBV9 and TRBJ2-2, the complete variable domain is DSGVTQTPKHLITATGQRVTLRCSPRSGDLSVYWYQQSLDQGLQFLIQYYNGEERAKGNILERFSAQQFPDLHSELNLSSLELGDSALYFCASSPRLAGVGGELFFGEGSRLTVL.

This clone was seen once. The gene calls are TRBV2 and TRBJ1-3, with D perhaps TRBD1 (6 bases). V shed 6 bases and J shed 7 bases, with 16 bases lying between them. This CDR3 has 14 amino acids. Germline V gene lookup returns CDR1 SNHLY and CDR2 FYNNEI. Written as DNA, the CDR3 is TGTGCCAGCAGGGGGGACACCGTCTGGAACACCATATATTTT. This codes for CASRGDTVWNTIYF.

The rearrangement uses TRBV5-1 and TRBJ2-6; the D is unclear. The CDR3 sequence is 18 residues long. In germline, CDR1 is SGHRS, CDR2 YFSETQ. V was pared by 0 bases and J by 1 base, with 14 bases between. The CDR3 here is CASSLVPGSASGANVLTF. The CDR3 bases are TGCGCCAGCAGCTTGGTCCCAGGTTCTGCTTCTGGGGCCAACGTCCTGACTTTC.

This chain uses TRBV5-1 with TRBJ1-2; D gene uncertain. The germline V gene encodes CDR1 SGHRS and CDR2 YFSETQ. The CDR3 totals 13 residues. V was clipped by 4 bases and J by 5 bases, with 12 bases between them. In DNA, the CDR3 is TGCGCCAGCAGCCCGAGGACCTCGTATGGCTACACCTTC. This gives the protein CASSPRTSYGYTF.

This chain uses TRBV5-1 with TRBJ2-1; unclear D gene. The V end lost 0 bases, the J end lost 9 bases, and 19 bases lay between the germline ends. Germline CDR1 is SGHRS and CDR2 is YFSETQ. This CDR3 has 16 residues. Here the CDR3 DNA reads TGCGCCAGCAGCTTGGCCCGGGCGGCCGGAATTAGTGAGCAGTTCTTC. Encoded protein: CASSLARAAGISEQFF.

The genes are TRBV3-1 (or the pseudogene TRBV3-2) and TRBJ1-2; D is unclear. V lost 8 bases, J lost 6 bases, and 31 bases lay in between. Germline V CDR1 and CDR2: LGHDT, YNNKEL (reference sequence). This CDR3 has 18 amino acids. The CDR3 DNA is TGTGCCAGCGCCCAATGGCAAAAGGGTATGTTCTCCGTTAATGGCTACACCTTC. As protein: CASAQWQKGMFSVNGYTF.

The CDR3 spells CASSLGQPMGQPQHF. The CDR3 DNA follows: TGTGCCAGCAGCTTGGGACAGCCGATGGGGCAGCCCCAGCATTTT. The V and J genes are TRBV5-5 and TRBJ1-5, with D possibly TRBD1 on 5 matching bases. With 0 bases removed from V and 7 bases from J, the gap between germline ends came to 14 bases. Germline lookup yields CDR1 SGHKS and CDR2 YYEKEE (reference sequence). The CDR3 runs to 15 residues.

The genes are TRBV29-1 and TRBJ1-2; D unclear. The CDR3 loop spans 13 amino acids. V was shortened by 0 bases and J by 2 bases, with 7 bases between the two germline ends. Germline lookup yields CDR1 SQVTM and CDR2 ANQGSEA. This CDR3 reads CSVEEIGNYGYTF. The CDR3 DNA sequence: TGCAGCGTTGAAGAGATCGGGAACTATGGCTACACCTTC.

The gene calls are TRBV20-1 and TRBJ1-6; TRBD1 might be the D (6 bases). CDR1 is DFQATT, CDR2 SNEGSKA, per germline (reference sequence). The CDR3 sequence is 13 residues long. With 3 bases removed from V and 7 bases from J, the gap between germline ends came to 10 bases. Here the CDR3 DNA reads TGCAGTGCTAGTAGGGGGACGAATTCACCCCTCCACTTT. It translates to CSASRGTNSPLHF.

The rearrangement uses TRBV30 and TRBJ2-3; D perhaps matches TRBD1 (5 bases). In germline, CDR1 is GTSNPN, CDR2 SVGIG (reference sequence). This CDR3 region has 13 residues. V dropped 2 bases and J dropped 6 bases, with 12 bases sitting between them. The CDR3 DNA follows: TGTGCCTGGAGTTTTGCAAGGGGTGATACGCAGTATTTT. As protein: CAWSFARGDTQYF.

V gene TRBV6-1 combines with J gene TRBJ2-7; D call uncertain. The V end lost 3 bases, the J end lost 0 bases, and 9 bases lay between the germline ends. This CDR3 comprises 14 residues. In germline, CDR1 is MNHNS, CDR2 SASEGT. CDR3 loop: CASSETWSSYEQYF. The CDR3 DNA is TGTGCCAGCAGTGAGACCTGGAGCTCCTACGAGCAGTACTTC.

The rearrangement uses TRBV6-2 or TRBV6-3 and TRBJ2-4; TRBD2 aligns across 11 bases. After removal of 5 bases from V and 6 bases from J, the junction contained 6 bases not matched to a gene. Germline CDR1 and CDR2: MNHEY and SVGEGT. The CDR3 runs to 15 residues. The CDR3 spells CASSISGGAGNIQYF. The DNA for the CDR3 is TGTGCCAGCAGTATTAGCGGGGGGGCAGGAAACATTCAGTACTTC.

The chain recombines TRBV11-2 with TRBJ2-5; D uncertain. V shed 5 bases and J shed 2 bases, with 6 bases lying between them. The length of the CDR3 is 12 residues. Germline V CDR1 and CDR2: SGHAT, FQNNGV. The CDR3 sequence is CASSILQETQYF. CDR3 DNA sequence: TGTGCCAGCAGCATCCTTCAAGAGACCCAGTACTTC.

This clone was seen a single time. This chain connects TRBV27 to TRBJ1-5, with D maybe TRBD1 (6 bases). V shed 5 bases and J shed 1 base, with 15 bases lying between them. Germline CDR1 reads MNHEY; CDR2 reads SMNVEV (reference sequence). This CDR3 has 16 residues. CDR3 in amino acids: CASSPSTGESNQPQHF. The CDR3, as DNA: TGTGCCAGCAGTCCTTCGACAGGTGAAAGCAATCAGCCCCAGCATTTT.

The chain joins TRBV10-3 to TRBJ1-5; TRBD1 matches 9 bases. V shed 0 bases, J shed 2 bases, and the junction held 8 bases outside the gene matches. CDR3 length: 18 residues. The V gene's germline CDR1 is ENHRY and CDR2 SYGVKD. This chain's CDR3 is CAISESRTGDSGNQPQHF. CDR3 sequence (DNA): TGTGCCATCAGTGAGTCCCGGACAGGGGATTCTGGCAATCAGCCCCAGCATTTT.

The genes are TRBV19 and TRBJ1-6; 7 bases agree with TRBD1. The germline CDR1 and CDR2 sequences are LNHDA and SQIVND (reference sequence). The CDR3 consists of 14 residues. Unmatched junction bases numbered 4, after V lost 10 bases and J lost 1 base. In DNA form, the CDR3 reads TGTGCCACCCAGGGGGGATCCTATAATTCACCCCTCCACTTT. Translated, it gives CATQGGSYNSPLHF.

The J gene is TRBJ1-2, the V gene TRBV30; D remains unclear. V was pared by 7 bases and J by 0 bases, with 15 bases between. The V gene's germline CDR1 is GTSNPN and CDR2 SVGIG (reference sequence). The CDR3 has 14 residues. The CDR3 here is CASSVGRANYGYTF. CDR3 sequence (DNA): TGTGCCTCCAGCGTGGGCAGAGCTAACTATGGCTACACCTTC.

This chain links TRBV20-1 with TRBJ1-1; D is perhaps TRBD1 (5 bases). V was clipped by 3 bases and J by 10 bases, with 12 bases between them. The CDR3 has 11 residues. Germline V gene data show CDR1 as DFQATT and CDR2 as SNEGSKA (reference sequence). CDR3 sequence (DNA): TGCAGTGCTAGGGTTGGGGCGACAGCTTTCTTT. Its protein is CSARVGATAFF.

The gene calls are TRBV2 and TRBJ1-2, with 8 bases identical to TRBD1. V lost 4 bases and J lost 8; bases outside the gene matches: 9. The CDR3 sequence is 14 residues long. Looked up from germline, CDR1 is SNHLY and CDR2 is FYNNEI. This chain's CDR3 is CASSAGQGARGYTF. DNA of the CDR3: TGTGCCAGCAGTGCAGGGCAGGGGGCAAGAGGCTACACCTTC.

The genes are TRBV5-1 and TRBJ2-7; TRBD1 aligns across 8 bases. The trim removed 2 bases at V and 3 bases at J, leaving 4 bases unmatched. The CDR3 covers 14 residues. Per germline, CDR1 SGHRS and CDR2 YFSETQ. Here the CDR3 DNA reads TGCGCCAGCAGCTTAACGGGACAGGACTACGAGCAGTACTTC. Amino acids: CASSLTGQDYEQYF. The variable domain in full, completed from reference TRBV5-1 and TRBJ2-7, reads KAGVTQTPRYLIKTRGQQVTLSCSPISGHRSVSWYQQTPGQGLQFLFEYFSETQRNKGNFPGRFSGRQFSNSRSEMNVSTLELGDSALYLCASSLTGQDYEQYFGPGTRLTVT.

The chain employs TRBV6-5 and TRBJ1-2, with D unresolved. Per germline, CDR1 MNHEY and CDR2 SVGAGI. The CDR3 covers 16 residues. Trimming took 0 bases from V and 0 from J, leaving 11 bases between them. The CDR3, as DNA: TGTGCCAGCAGTTACTCGGTCATTGCGGCTAACTATGGCTACACCTTC. This sequence encodes CASSYSVIAANYGYTF.

The chain recombines TRBV27 with TRBJ1-1; 7 bases are shared with TRBD1. The germline gives CDR1 MNHEY, CDR2 SMNVEV (reference sequence). This CDR3 has 16 residues. With 5 bases clipped from V and 1 base from J, the junction kept 10 bases outside the gene matches. CDR3 sequence reads: CASSPPTGRGNTEAFF. The CDR3 nucleotides read TGTGCCAGCAGTCCCCCGACAGGGAGGGGGAACACTGAAGCTTTCTTT.

The genes are TRBV5-1 and TRBJ2-2; 9 bases fit TRBD1. The CDR3 runs 16 residues. Germline V lookup: CDR1 SGHRS, CDR2 YFSETQ. Trimming at V came to 1 base and at J to 0 bases, leaving 1 base not matched to a gene. CDR3: CASSLTGGANTGELFF. CDR3 sequence (DNA): TGCGCCAGCAGCTTGACAGGGGGCGCGAACACCGGGGAGCTGTTTTTT. The entire variable domain, with the rest obtained from reference TRBV5-1 and TRBJ2-2, is as follows: KAGVTQTPRYLIKTRGQQVTLSCSPISGHRSVSWYQQTPGQGLQFLFEYFSETQRNKGNFPGRFSGRQFSNSRSEMNVSTLELGDSALYLCASSLTGGANTGELFFGEGSRLTVL.

The chain carries TRBV12-3 or TRBV12-4 and TRBJ2-2, with D tentatively TRBD1 (5 bases). Trimming left V 7 bases short and J 7 bases short, with 10 bases between. The CDR3 totals 12 residues. CDR3: CASNQGIGELFF. As DNA, the CDR3 is TGTGCCAGCAACCAGGGAATCGGGGAGCTGTTTTTT.